These 24 T cell receptor beta chains came from one sample sequenced in a study of STAT5B mutations in CD4+ large granular lymphocyte leukemia. Measured with immunoSEQ multiplex PCR; TCRdb has only the in-frame clones, and not every one. Of around 48,000 clones detected, about 70% appear once; the ten largest clones hold over 1.5%. The sample taken for sequencing was CD4+ T cells from blood buffy coats. All receptors come from a human donor in good health.

The chain joins TRBV6-6 to TRBJ1-3, with unresolved D. V lost 7 bases to trimming and J lost 0 bases, with 10 bases between them. The CDR3 has 14 residues. Germline V gene lookup returns CDR1 MNHNY and CDR2 SVGAGI (reference sequence). The CDR3 nucleotides read TGTGCCAGCAATAAGGCGGACTCTGGAAACACCATATATTTT. Amino acid sequence: CASNKADSGNTIYF.

The J gene is TRBJ1-1, the V gene TRBV10-3; D ambiguous. V shed 6 bases and J shed 1 base, with 3 bases lying between them. Germline V gene data show CDR1 as ENHRY and CDR2 as SYGVKD. The CDR3 consists of 11 residues. This chain's CDR3 is CAISENTEAFF. The CDR3 nucleotides read TGTGCCATCAGCGAGAACACTGAAGCTTTCTTT.

This clone has more than one count but fewer than ten. This sequence joins TRBV18 and TRBJ1-1, with D possibly matching TRBD1 (6 bases). Trimming pared 2 bases from V and 2 bases from J, leaving 9 bases between. There are 14 residues in the CDR3. Germline V gene data show CDR1 as KGHSH and CDR2 as LQKENI. DNA of the CDR3: TGTGCCAGCTCACCAGGACAGCCAAACACTGAAGCTTTCTTT. It specifies CASSPGQPNTEAFF.

The chain links TRBV5-1 to TRBJ1-1; D possibly corresponds to TRBD1 (5 bases). The CDR3 has 15 amino acids. V shed 1 base and J shed 3 bases, with 13 bases lying between them. Germline values: CDR1 SGHRS, CDR2 YFSETQ. DNA for the CDR3: TGCGCCAGCAGCTTGATGCCCAGAGGGGACACTGAAGCTTTCTTT. This encodes CASSLMPRGDTEAFF.

J is TRBJ2-7 and V is TRBV28, with 10 positions matching TRBD1. Germline loops: CDR1 MDHEN, CDR2 SYDVKM. The CDR3 runs to 15 residues. V shed 5 bases and J 2 bases; nucleotides not matched to a gene: 6. CDR3 region: CASSGPTGGTYEQYF. As DNA, the CDR3 is TGTGCCAGCAGTGGGCCGACAGGGGGCACCTACGAGCAGTACTTC.

The V gene is TRBV19, the J gene TRBJ1-5; D gene unclear. CDR1 and CDR2 (germline): LNHDA, SQIVND (reference sequence). Trimming took off 1 base at V and 10 bases at J, with 14 bases between the two ends. The CDR3 has 14 residues. The CDR3 reads CASSIGPADDPQHF. In DNA, the CDR3 is TGTGCCAGTAGTATAGGGCCCGCCGACGATCCCCAGCATTTT.

Written as DNA, the CDR3 is TGTGCCAGTAAGCTTGGCAGCGCGAACACCGGGGAGCTGTTTTTT. Translation gives CASKLGSANTGELFF. V is TRBV19 and J is TRBJ2-2; no firm D call. Deletions cut 7 bases from V and 0 bases from J, with 12 bases between. Germline CDR1 reads LNHDA; CDR2 reads SQIVND (reference sequence). The CDR3 is 15 residues long. Full variable domain (outside the CDR3, taken from reference TRBV19 and TRBJ2-2): DGGITQSPKYLFRKEGQNVTLSCEQNLNHDAMYWYRQDPGQGLRLIYYSQIVNDFQKGDIAEGYSVSREKKESFPLTVTSAQKNPTAFYLCASKLGSANTGELFFGEGSRLTVL.

This clone has a handful of counts. Here the CDR3 DNA reads TGCGCCAGCAATCCAGTGACGGGGGGGAACACTGAAGCTTTCTTT. It specifies CASNPVTGGNTEAFF. The chain carries TRBV5-1 and TRBJ1-1, with D possibly matching TRBD1 (5 bases). With 6 bases removed from V and 1 base from J, the gap between germline ends came to 16 bases. This CDR3 is built from 15 residues. Germline CDR1 SGHRS, CDR2 YFSETQ.

This sequence joins TRBV28 and TRBJ2-7, with D perhaps TRBD1 (5 bases). V was trimmed by 11 bases and J by 5 bases, leaving 19 bases between them. Germline V gives CDR1 MDHEN, CDR2 SYDVKM. There are 13 residues in the CDR3. CDR3 nucleotide sequence: TGTGCCCCCGGGTGGGGCCAAGGCCACGAGCAGTACGTC. This encodes CAPGWGQGHEQYV.

This clone was recorded a few times. The V call is TRBV5-6, the J call TRBJ1-4; 9 bases agree with TRBD1. V lost 0 bases to trimming and J lost 8 bases; unmatched junction nucleotides: 5. The CDR3 is 15 amino acids. The germline gives CDR1 SGHDT, CDR2 YYEEEE. This CDR3 is CASSLDRGLSEKLFF. For the CDR3, the DNA is TGTGCCAGCAGCTTGGACAGGGGGCTATCCGAAAAACTGTTTTTT.

The V gene is TRBV9, the J gene TRBJ2-2; no firm D call. V lost 3 bases to trimming and J lost 3 bases, with 9 bases between them. Germline CDR1 reads SGDLS; CDR2 reads YYNGEE. CDR3 length: 14 amino acids. This CDR3 is CASSAAGDTGELFF. The CDR3 DNA reads as TGTGCCAGCAGCGCCGCCGGCGACACCGGGGAGCTGTTTTTT. Full variable domain (remainder filled in from reference TRBV9 and TRBJ2-2): DSGVTQTPKHLITATGQRVTLRCSPRSGDLSVYWYQQSLDQGLQFLIQYYNGEERAKGNILERFSAQQFPDLHSELNLSSLELGDSALYFCASSAAGDTGELFFGEGSRLTVL.

This clone has a handful of counts. V usage is TRBV18 and J usage is TRBJ2-5; weak D call: TRBD1 (5 bases). From germline, CDR1 is KGHSH and CDR2 LQKENI. V lost 3 bases, J lost 0 bases, and 5 bases lay in between. This CDR3 comprises 13 residues. Written as DNA, the CDR3 is TGTGCCAGCTCACCGGGGCACCAAGAGACCCAGTACTTC. This translates into CASSPGHQETQYF. Together with reference TRBV18 and TRBJ2-5, the CDR3 gives the full variable domain: NAGVMQNPRHLVRRRGQEARLRCSPMKGHSHVYWYRQLPEEGLKFMVYLQKENIIDESGMPKERFSAEFPKEGPSILRIQQVVRGDSAAYFCASSPGHQETQYFGPGTRLLVL.

V and J are TRBV6-1 and TRBJ2-5; tentatively, D is TRBD1 or TRBD2 (5 bases each). Trimming removed 1 base from V and 3 bases from J, with 12 bases in between. From germline, CDR1 is MNHNS and CDR2 SASEGT. This CDR3 has 15 amino acids. CDR3 loop: CASSEGWGKEETQYF. The CDR3 DNA sequence: TGTGCCAGCAGTGAAGGTTGGGGGAAAGAAGAGACCCAGTACTTC.

The chain employs TRBV29-1 and TRBJ2-5, with D possibly matching TRBD2 (6 bases). The CDR3 length is 12 residues. V gave up 1 base and J gave up 5 bases, with 8 bases separating them. The V gene's germline CDR1 is SQVTM and CDR2 ANQGSEA. CDR3 DNA sequence: TGCAGCGTTGAAGGGGGGGATGAGACCCAGTACTTC. Its protein product is CSVEGGDETQYF.

This clone was picked up a small number of times. J is TRBJ1-5 and V is TRBV19, with 10 positions matching TRBD1. This CDR3 is built from 15 residues. CDR1 and CDR2 (germline): LNHDA, SQIVND (reference sequence). V shed 7 bases, J shed 3 bases, and the junction held 6 bases outside the gene matches. The CDR3 sequence is CASTTTGGNNQPQHF. DNA for the CDR3: TGTGCCAGTACTACGACAGGGGGCAACAATCAGCCCCAGCATTTT.

The V gene is TRBV5-1, the J gene TRBJ2-3, with 11 bases aligning to TRBD2. The junction had 3 bases not matched to a gene; V was cut back by 3 bases and J by 0 bases. The germline V gene has CDR1 SGHRS and CDR2 YFSETQ. The CDR3 is made up of 16 amino acids. The CDR3 nucleotides are TGCGCCAGCAGCTCGACTAGCGGGGTTAGCACAGATACGCAGTATTTT. This gives the protein CASSSTSGVSTDTQYF.

The chain links TRBV5-4 to TRBJ1-1, with 8 nucleotides matching TRBD1. Trimming cost V 3 bases and J 7 bases; bases outside gene matches: 8. From germline, CDR1 is SGHNT and CDR2 YYREEE (reference sequence). The CDR3 has 14 amino acids. CDR3 nucleotide sequence: TGTGCCAGCAGCTCCGGACAGGGTTATAGTGAAGCTTTCTTT. This encodes CASSSGQGYSEAFF.

This clone was seen once. The rearrangement links TRBV5-4 to TRBJ2-3; 8 bases fit TRBD2. With 2 bases clipped from V and 4 bases from J, the junction kept 9 bases outside the gene matches. The CDR3 has 16 residues. Germline lookup yields CDR1 SGHNT and CDR2 YYREEE (reference sequence). For the CDR3, the DNA is TGTGCCAGCAGCTTATCAGGCGGGGGGCGACCAGATACGCAGTATTTT. Amino acid sequence: CASSLSGGGRPDTQYF.

The chain couples TRBV4-2 to TRBJ2-1; TRBD1 matches at 7 bases. From germline, CDR1 is LGHNA and CDR2 YNFKEQ. This CDR3 region has 16 residues. V gave up 1 base and J gave up 8 bases; unmatched junction bases: 11. CDR3 amino acids: CASSQGGRGFGDEQFF. The CDR3 DNA reads as TGTGCCAGCAGCCAAGGGGGCAGGGGGTTTGGCGATGAGCAGTTCTTC.

The chain recombines TRBV19 with TRBJ1-4; 10 bases fit TRBD1. Germline V gene lookup returns CDR1 LNHDA and CDR2 SQIVND (reference sequence). Trimming took 8 bases from V and 7 from J; bases not matched to a gene: 7. The CDR3 runs to 14 residues. The CDR3 sequence: CASRSGQGIEKLFF. DNA for the CDR3: TGTGCCAGTCGTTCGGGACAGGGGATTGAAAAACTGTTTTTT.

This clone was seen just once. This rearrangement joins TRBV7-2 to TRBJ2-1; 8 positions agree with TRBD1. CDR1 and CDR2 (germline): SGHTA, FQGNSA. V gave up 1 base and J gave up 6 bases; unmatched junction bases: 8. The CDR3 consists of 16 residues. Written as DNA, the CDR3 is TGTGCCAGCAGCTTAGGGACAGGGCCGGGTTTCAATGAGCAGTTCTTC. Encoded protein: CASSLGTGPGFNEQFF.

This clone was picked up a small number of times. The J gene is TRBJ2-3, the V gene TRBV7-6; a possible D gene is TRBD2 (5 bases). CDR1 and CDR2 (germline): SGHVS, FNYEAQ. The CDR3 sequence is 15 residues long. Trimming left V 2 bases short and J 1 base short, with 10 bases between. The CDR3 spells CASSLSVRGTDTQYF. The CDR3 region has the DNA TGTGCCAGCAGCTTATCCGTGAGGGGCACAGATACGCAGTATTTT.

This clone was detected only a few times. The genes are TRBV7-8 and TRBJ1-1, with D hard to call. The germline V and J ends were trimmed by 5 bases and 4 bases, with 14 bases remaining between them. The CDR3 is made up of 14 amino acids. Germline V lookup: CDR1 SGHVS, CDR2 FQNEAQ. CDR3 sequence (DNA): TGTGCCAGCAGCCCGGGAGGCCCGGGCACTGAAGCTTTCTTT. Residues: CASSPGGPGTEAFF.

This rearrangement joins TRBV5-6 to TRBJ2-7, with D possibly matching TRBD2 (7 bases). There are 15 residues in the CDR3. Trimming took 0 bases from V and 3 from J, leaving 13 bases between them. CDR1 is SGHDT, CDR2 YYEEEE, per germline. This CDR3 reads CASSLEGGGLYEQYF. The DNA for the CDR3 is TGTGCCAGCAGCTTGGAGGGGGGGGGACTCTACGAGCAGTACTTC.